A single sample is the source of the 6 T cell receptor beta chains below, sequenced in a study of T-cell memory formation after mild COVID-19 (TCRdb year 2021). Library preparation was by 5' RACE. The sequencing machine was an Illumina NovaSeq 6000. Starting from the raw public reads, TCRdb applied fastp trimming at Q25, assembled clones with MiXCR and retained in-frame beta chains. Rows matching on CDR3 protein sequence are summarized as one entry with the most common DNA and genes. The sample table shows about 430,000 distinct CDR3 sequences, and 15% to 20% are seen once. Clones ranked in the top ten supply under 25% of the sample. The sample consisted of PBMCs or a T cell subset sorted from them (not recorded which). These TCRs come from a man between 18 and 29 years old who had mild COVID-19 (a few samples of this study predate the infection). The sample titles of this study are shuffled in the database, so cell type and time point are left out; the donor was told from shared clones.

This chain connects TRBV29-1 to TRBJ1-1, with D hard to call. Per germline, CDR1 SQVTM and CDR2 ANQGSEA. Trimming stripped 6 bases from V and 0 bases from J, with 14 bases between. The CDR3 is 14 amino acids. CDR3 sequence: CSVSFRSLNTEAFF. DNA of the CDR3: TGCAGCGTGTCTTTCAGGAGCCTGAACACTGAAGCTTTCTTT. The full variable domain, in which reference TRBV29-1 and TRBJ1-1 provide the parts outside the CDR3, is SAVISQKPSRDICQRGTSLTIQCQVDSQVTMMFWYRQQPGQSLTLIATANQGSEATYESGFVIDKFPISRPNLTFSTLTVSNMSPEDSSIYLCSVSFRSLNTEAFFGQGTRLTVV.

The V and J genes are TRBV9 and TRBJ2-4, with 7 bases fitting TRBD2. CDR3 length: 16 residues. Per the germline V gene, CDR1 is SGDLS and CDR2 is YYNGEE. V dropped 0 bases and J dropped 6; count of bases not matched to a gene: 9. CDR3 nucleotide sequence: TGTGCCAGCAGCGTAGGAGCCCGGACTAGTCCAAACATTCAGTACTTC. As protein: CASSVGARTSPNIQYF.

The chain couples TRBV7-2 to TRBJ1-4, with 10 bases aligning to TRBD1. CDR3 size: 14 residues. Germline V gene lookup returns CDR1 SGHTA and CDR2 FQGNSA. V was pared by 5 bases and J by 8 bases, with 5 bases of the junction left unmatched. The DNA for the CDR3 is TGTGCCAGCAGCCGGGGACAGGGGAGAGAAAAACTGTTTTTT. The encoded protein is CASSRGQGREKLFF. Full variable domain (missing parts from reference TRBV7-2 and TRBJ1-4): GAGVSQSPSNKVTEKGKDVELRCDPISGHTALYWYRQSLGQGLEFLIYFQGNSAPDKSGLPSDRFSAERTGGSVSTLTIQRTQQEDSAVYLCASSRGQGREKLFFGSGTQLSVL.

The chain carries TRBV20-1 and TRBJ2-5; 10 bases are a match to TRBD2. This CDR3 contains 14 residues. The V and J ends lost 3 bases and 4 bases, in that order; junction bases with no gene match: 5. CDR1 and CDR2 from the germline V gene are DFQATT and SNEGSKA (reference sequence). The CDR3 nucleotides read TGCAGTGCTAGGGGGACTAGCGCCCCAGAGACCCAGTACTTC. Residues: CSARGTSAPETQYF.

A few counts support this clonotype. The J gene is TRBJ2-3, the V gene TRBV4-2, with 8 bases lining up with TRBD2. CDR3 size: 17 residues. The ends lost 3 bases at V and 6 bases at J; junction bases unmatched: 14. Germline values: CDR1 LGHNA, CDR2 YNFKEQ. The CDR3 coding sequence is TGTGCCAGCAGCCAGGAGCCCCTCGGGGGGGCGGGGGATACGCAGTATTTT. Amino acids: CASSQEPLGGAGDTQYF.

This clonotype was counted ten times or more. The V call is TRBV5-5, the J call TRBJ2-7; 10 bases map to TRBD1. The CDR3 is made up of 17 amino acids. Trimming removed 0 bases from V and 3 bases from J; junction bases left unmatched: 9. Germline V CDR1 and CDR2: SGHKS, YYEKEE (reference sequence). CDR3 protein: CASSLEDRGLTYYEQYV. CDR3 nucleotides: TGTGCCAGCAGCTTGGAGGACAGGGGGTTAACTTACTACGAGCAGTACGTC.